Shown below are 28 T cell receptor beta chains from a single sample sequenced in a study of blood T cell repertoires in COVID-19. TCRdb keeps only in-frame clones here, not all; method: immunoSEQ multiplex PCR. This table has about 220,000 clones, around 81% appearing once. What was sequenced was peripheral blood. The receptors stem from a woman in her 70s with acute or convalescent COVID-19.

This clone was picked up one time. The chain joins TRBV7-3 to TRBJ2-3; possible D gene TRBD2, 5 bases. The V end lost 5 bases, the J end lost 3 bases, and 12 bases lay between the germline ends. CDR3 size: 14 residues. Germline assignment: CDR1 SGHTA and CDR2 FQGTGA. CDR3 protein: CASSLQLGTDTQYF. The CDR3 DNA sequence: TGTGCCAGCAGCCTACAACTAGGGACAGATACGCAGTATTTT. Using reference TRBV7-3 and TRBJ2-3 for the parts outside the CDR3, the full variable domain is GAGVSQTPSNKVTEKGKYVELRCDPISGHTALYWYRQSLGQGPEFLIYFQGTGAADDSGLPNDRFFAVRPEGSVSTLKIQRTERGDSAVYLCASSLQLGTDTQYFGPGTRLTVL.

The chain joins TRBV2 to TRBJ1-2; TRBD1 matches at 8 bases. The CDR3 totals 13 residues. The ends lost 6 bases at V and 3 bases at J; junction bases unmatched: 3. Germline V gene data show CDR1 as SNHLY and CDR2 as FYNNEI. The CDR3 DNA sequence: TGTGCCAGCAGGCCGGACAGGGACTATGGCTACACCTTC. Translating it yields CASRPDRDYGYTF.

The V call is TRBV20-1, the J call TRBJ1-5; TRBD1 agrees at 9 bases. There are 15 residues in the CDR3. Per germline, CDR1 DFQATT and CDR2 SNEGSKA (reference sequence). V trimming: 3 bases; J trimming: 0 bases; junction bases outside the gene matches: 3. CDR3 DNA sequence: TGCAGTGCTAGTACAGGGGGCTTTAGCAATCAGCCCCAGCATTTT. This translates into CSASTGGFSNQPQHF.

The J gene is TRBJ2-7, the V gene TRBV3-1 (or the pseudogene TRBV3-2); D might be TRBD2 (6 bases). V was shortened by 1 base and J by 2 bases, with 9 bases between the two germline ends. The CDR3 consists of 14 residues. Germline V gene lookup returns CDR1 LGHDT and CDR2 YNNKEL (reference sequence). For the CDR3, the DNA is TGTGCCAGCAGCCAAGTGGGGGGAGCCTACGAGCAGTACTTC. Translation gives CASSQVGGAYEQYF.

The chain employs TRBV3-1 (or the pseudogene TRBV3-2) and TRBJ1-1; 10 nucleotides match TRBD1. CDR3 length equals 16 residues. J gave up 6 bases and V 4 bases, and 11 bases lay outside the gene matches. Germline V gene sequence: CDR1 LGHDT, CDR2 YNNKEL (reference sequence). Here the CDR3 reads CASSPDRGRGSAEAFF. In DNA, the CDR3 is TGTGCCAGCAGCCCAGACAGGGGGCGGGGGTCGGCTGAAGCTTTCTTT.

V gene TRBV2 combines with J gene TRBJ2-1, with 10 bases lining up with TRBD2. Looked up from germline, CDR1 is SNHLY and CDR2 is FYNNEI. Trimming took 6 bases from V and 7 from J; bases not matched to a gene: 6. This CDR3 is 14 amino acids long. CDR3 coding DNA: TGTGCCAGCAGGGGAGCGGGGGGGATAAATGAGCAGTTCTTC. Amino acid sequence: CASRGAGGINEQFF.

The CDR3 loop reads CSVEEGAEEQFF. The CDR3 bases are TGCAGCGTTGAAGAGGGGGCAGAGGAGCAGTTCTTC. J is TRBJ2-1 and V is TRBV29-1; weak D call: TRBD1 (6 bases). The CDR3 length is 12 residues. Trimming cost V 0 bases and J 10 bases, with 10 bases left between them. Germline CDR1 is SQVTM and CDR2 is ANQGSEA.

DNA of the CDR3: TGTGCCAGCAGCTTGTTTGAAAGGGGAAACATTCAGTACTTC. Its protein is CASSLFERGNIQYF. The chain has TRBV5-5 and TRBJ2-4; D may be TRBD1 (5 bases). This CDR3 region has 14 residues. Deletions cut 1 base from V and 6 bases from J, with 11 bases between. Germline V gene lookup returns CDR1 SGHKS and CDR2 YYEKEE (reference sequence). The full variable domain, completed using reference TRBV5-5 and TRBJ2-4, is DAGVTQSPTHLIKTRGQQVTLRCSPISGHKSVSWYQQVLGQGPQFIFQYYEKEERGRGNFPDRFSARQFPNYSSELNVNALLLGDSALYLCASSLFERGNIQYFGAGTRLSVL.

The gene calls are TRBV28 and TRBJ2-7; possibly TRBD2 for D (6 bases). The germline V gene encodes CDR1 MDHEN and CDR2 SYDVKM. The germline V and J ends were trimmed by 5 bases and 3 bases, with 14 bases remaining between them. The CDR3 is 14 amino acids. CDR3 region: CASSLYGGDYEQYF. DNA for the CDR3: TGTGCCAGCAGTCTCTACGGCGGGGACTACGAGCAGTACTTC.

This chain connects TRBV28 to TRBJ2-7; D perhaps matches TRBD1 (6 bases). Per germline, CDR1 MDHEN and CDR2 SYDVKM. V was clipped by 5 bases and J by 3 bases, with 11 bases between them. This CDR3 has 13 residues. The CDR3 spells CASSDSDSYEQYF. DNA for the CDR3: TGTGCCAGCAGTGACTCGGACAGCTACGAGCAGTACTTC.

The chain links TRBV5-1 to TRBJ2-7, with 9 nucleotides matching TRBD2. Unmatched junction bases numbered 10, after V lost 6 bases and J lost 0 bases. CDR3 length equals 16 residues. CDR1 SGHRS and CDR2 YFSETQ come from the germline V gene. CDR3 nucleotides: TGCGCCAGCACTCCGTTAGAGCGGGGGGACTCCTACGAGCAGTACTTC. The encoded protein is CASTPLERGDSYEQYF.

This clone was seen only a few times. The V and J genes are TRBV5-5 and TRBJ1-4; the D gene is possibly TRBD1 (6 bases). V dropped 4 bases and J dropped 5 bases, with 18 bases sitting between them. The CDR3 has 16 amino acids. Per germline, CDR1 SGHKS and CDR2 YYEKEE (reference sequence). The CDR3 DNA sequence: TGTGCCAGCAGCCCGCTCAGGGGCGTCCAGAATGAAAAACTGTTTTTT. Translated: CASSPLRGVQNEKLFF. Full variable domain (remainder filled in from reference TRBV5-5 and TRBJ1-4): DAGVTQSPTHLIKTRGQQVTLRCSPISGHKSVSWYQQVLGQGPQFIFQYYEKEERGRGNFPDRFSARQFPNYSSELNVNALLLGDSALYLCASSPLRGVQNEKLFFGSGTQLSVL.

This CDR3 reads CASSVAGGFSYEQYF. CDR3 bases: TGTGCCAGCAGCGTAGCGGGGGGGTTCTCCTACGAGCAGTACTTC. The rearrangement links TRBV9 to TRBJ2-7; 8 bases fit TRBD2. With 0 bases clipped from V and 0 bases from J, the junction kept 2 bases outside the gene matches. Germline assignment: CDR1 SGDLS and CDR2 YYNGEE. The CDR3 length is 15 residues.

The chain has TRBV5-4 and TRBJ2-7; 10 positions match TRBD1. The CDR3 contains 13 residues. V gave up 7 bases and J gave up 3 bases; unmatched junction bases: 4. The germline V gene has CDR1 SGHNT and CDR2 YYREEE (reference sequence). This chain's CDR3 is CASGRDRGYEQYV. Here the CDR3 DNA reads TGTGCCAGCGGGAGGGACAGGGGCTACGAGCAGTACGTC.

Turning to this clone: The same CDR3 also results from other DNA sequences found in this sample. The chain joins TRBV25-1 to TRBJ2-2, with D perhaps TRBD2 (5 bases). The V gene lost 6 bases and the J gene lost 6 bases, with 11 bases spanning the gap. Per germline, CDR1 MGHDK and CDR2 SYGVNS. The CDR3 sequence is 13 residues long. CDR3 sequence (DNA): TGTGCCAGCAGCGGGAATTGGTCCGGGGAGCTGTTTTTT. Encoded protein: CASSGNWSGELFF.

This chain joins TRBV5-5 and TRBJ1-1; the D is unclear. Germline CDR1 is SGHKS and CDR2 is YYEKEE (reference sequence). V lost 4 bases and J 3 bases, leaving 10 bases between the germline ends. The CDR3 runs to 13 residues. The CDR3 bases are TGTGCCAGCAGCCCCGGACTATACACTGAAGCTTTCTTT. Translated, it gives CASSPGLYTEAFF.

The genes are TRBV18 and TRBJ1-4; TRBD1 agrees at 7 bases. The CDR3 totals 15 residues. In germline, CDR1 is KGHSH, CDR2 LQKENI. Trimming took 1 base from V and 10 from J; bases not matched to a gene: 9. The CDR3 nucleotides are TGTGCCAGCTCACCACGCGACAGGGCTCAACCAAAACTGTTTTTT. This gives the protein CASSPRDRAQPKLFF.

The chain carries TRBV30 and TRBJ1-2, with TRBD1 as a possible D gene (5 bases). This CDR3 comprises 12 residues. The V gene lost 2 bases and the J gene lost 8 bases, with 12 bases spanning the gap. Germline V CDR1 and CDR2: GTSNPN, SVGIG (reference sequence). The CDR3 bases are TGTGCCTGGAGTACAGGATTTGAAGGCTACACCTTC. Translation: CAWSTGFEGYTF.

The chain joins TRBV10-3 to TRBJ2-5; D remains ambiguous. Deletions cut 4 bases from V and 1 base from J, with 7 bases between. Germline CDR1 reads ENHRY; CDR2 reads SYGVKD. The CDR3 consists of 13 residues. The DNA for the CDR3 is TGTGCCATCAGTGGTGGCTTCCAAGAGACCCAGTACTTC. Amino acid sequence: CAISGGFQETQYF.

The chain has TRBV15 and TRBJ1-6; no clear D gene. V was pared by 0 bases and J by 2 bases, with 8 bases between. CDR3 length: 16 amino acids. CDR1 is LNHNV, CDR2 YYDKDF, per germline (reference sequence). CDR3 nucleotides: TGTGCCACCAGCAGAGAGGCGGTCGCCTATAATTCACCCCTCCACTTT. Amino acids: CATSREAVAYNSPLHF.

The CDR3 nucleotides read TGTGCCAGCAGCCACCAAGCGGGGGTTTACGAGCAGTACTTC. Residues: CASSHQAGVYEQYF. The rearrangement uses TRBV6-5 and TRBJ2-7, with 8 positions matching TRBD2. The trim removed 6 bases at V and 4 bases at J, leaving 8 bases unmatched. Germline V CDR1 and CDR2: MNHEY, SVGAGI. The CDR3 is 14 residues long.

The rearrangement links TRBV7-2 to TRBJ1-6; perhaps TRBD1 as D (6 bases). The CDR3 extends over 16 amino acids. Germline assignment: CDR1 SGHTA and CDR2 FQGNSA. Trimming removed 0 bases from V and 6 bases from J, with 12 bases in between. In nucleotides, the CDR3 is TGTGCCAGCAGCTTAGCGTACAGGGTCGGTAATTCACCCCTCCACTTT. Protein: CASSLAYRVGNSPLHF. Complete variable domain (other parts from reference TRBV7-2 and TRBJ1-6): GAGVSQSPSNKVTEKGKDVELRCDPISGHTALYWYRQSLGQGLEFLIYFQGNSAPDKSGLPSDRFSAERTGGSVSTLTIQRTQQEDSAVYLCASSLAYRVGNSPLHFGNGTRLTVT.

This clone came up once. This sequence joins TRBV7-9 and TRBJ1-3; D unclear. The CDR3 contains 14 residues. Germline V gene sequence: CDR1 SEHNR, CDR2 FQNEAQ (reference sequence). V shed 6 bases and J shed 4 bases, with 13 bases lying between them. CDR3 in DNA: TGTGCCAGCAGGGGAAGCGGGGAGGGAAACACCATATATTTT. Translated, it gives CASRGSGEGNTIYF.

The rearrangement uses TRBV30 and TRBJ2-2; the D gene is possibly TRBD2 (5 bases). From germline, CDR1 is GTSNPN and CDR2 SVGIG (reference sequence). The CDR3 runs to 15 residues. V lost 0 bases and J lost 6, with 14 bases in between. DNA of the CDR3: TGTGCCTGGAGTGTACGGGGTCTGGGCCCCGGGGAGCTGTTTTTT. Protein: CAWSVRGLGPGELFF.

This rearrangement joins TRBV5-6 to TRBJ1-2; TRBD1 aligns across 7 bases. The junction had 4 bases not matched to a gene; V was cut back by 4 bases and J by 4 bases. CDR3 length: 13 amino acids. Germline V gene sequence: CDR1 SGHDT, CDR2 YYEEEE. This chain's CDR3 is CASSPGQSYGYTF. CDR3 sequence (DNA): TGTGCCAGCAGCCCGGGACAGAGCTATGGCTACACCTTC.

The gene calls are TRBV29-1 and TRBJ2-5; 9 nucleotides align to TRBD2. J gave up 4 bases and V 4 bases, and 4 bases lay outside the gene matches. Germline loops: CDR1 SQVTM, CDR2 ANQGSEA. The CDR3 runs to 13 residues. The CDR3 here is CSVVGGGAETQYF. The CDR3 DNA reads TGCAGCGTTGTGGGCGGGGGGGCAGAGACCCAGTACTTC. Full variable domain (missing parts from reference TRBV29-1 and TRBJ2-5): SAVISQKPSRDICQRGTSLTIQCQVDSQVTMMFWYRQQPGQSLTLIATANQGSEATYESGFVIDKFPISRPNLTFSTLTVSNMSPEDSSIYLCSVVGGGAETQYFGPGTRLLVL.

The rearrangement links TRBV7-9 to TRBJ2-1; 9 bases agree with TRBD2. Unmatched junction bases numbered 12, after V lost 0 bases and J lost 6 bases. CDR1 and CDR2 (germline): SEHNR, FQNEAQ (reference sequence). CDR3 length: 18 residues. The DNA for the CDR3 is TGTGCCAGCAGCTTAGCGGGAAGATTCGCGGGGGGGATCAATGAGCAGTTCTTC. This translates into CASSLAGRFAGGINEQFF.

The V call is TRBV5-1, the J call TRBJ2-1; the match to TRBD1 covers 8 bases. Germline CDR1 and CDR2: SGHRS and YFSETQ. V trimming: 2 bases; J trimming: 4 bases; junction bases outside the gene matches: 5. The CDR3 sequence is 15 residues long. For the CDR3, the DNA is TGCGCCAGCAGCTTCCCGGACAGGGAGTACAATGAGCAGTTCTTC. Translated: CASSFPDREYNEQFF.